A selection of T cell receptor beta chains follows, all from one sample in a study of T-cell memory formation after mild COVID-19. TCRdb fed the 5' RACE reads into MiXCR, producing one record per CDR3 protein. Of around 340,000 distinct CDR3 sequences listed, 10% to 15% are singletons. The sequencing input was PBMCs or a T cell subset sorted from them (not recorded which). The receptors shown here come from a man younger than 35 who had mild COVID-19 (a few samples of this study predate the infection). Cell type and time point are not known. The CDR3 runs from the conserved cysteine through the conserved F or W. The D gene is left open where the match is weak. Only part of the rows carry a size: once, few, many, or a class if the clone is expanded.

V	length	J	D	size	CDR3	DNA
TRBV5-4	14	TRBJ2-5	NA	many	CASSLGAEKETQYF	TGTGCCAGCAGCTTGGGAGCGGAAAAGGAGACCCAGTACTTC
TRBV5-1	15	TRBJ2-5	NA	NA	CASSPTEGLMETQYF	TGCGCCAGCAGCCCTACGGAGGGGTTAATGGAGACCCAGTACTTC
TRBV11-1	15	TRBJ1-2	NA	NA	CASSPYPDSNYGYTF	TGTGCCAGCAGCCCCTACCCGGACAGTAACTATGGCTACACCTTC
TRBV12-3/TRBV12-4	13	TRBJ2-1	NA	few	CASSLRVRNEQFF	TGTGCCAGCAGTTTACGAGTCCGCAATGAGCAGTTCTTC
TRBV29-1	15	TRBJ1-2	TRBD1	few	CSVEGETGERYGYTF	TGCAGCGTTGAAGGGGAGACAGGGGAGCGTTATGGCTACACCTTC
TRBV4-3	17	TRBJ2-3	TRBD2	few	CASSQDVGGGAIDTQYF	TGCGCCAGCAGCCAAGATGTAGGCGGGGGGGCGATCGATACGCAGTATTTT
TRBV6-5	16	TRBJ2-3	TRBD2	NA	CASGLTSGVNTDTQYF	TGTGCCAGCGGACTGACTAGCGGGGTCAACACAGATACGCAGTATTTT
TRBV6-5	12	TRBJ2-5	NA	many	CASSYEGETQYF	TGTGCCAGCAGTTACGAGGGAGAGACCCAGTACTTC
TRBV18	13	TRBJ1-5	NA	many	CASSPSGDQPQHF	TGTGCCAGCTCACCATCCGGGGATCAGCCCCAGCATTTT
TRBV20-1	14	TRBJ2-5	NA	few	CSERRGGRQETQYF	TGCAGTGAGAGAAGGGGGGGCAGACAAGAGACCCAGTACTTC
TRBV24-1	14	TRBJ2-1	NA	many	CATSLDRMDNEQFF	TGTGCCACCAGTTTAGACAGGATGGACAATGAGCAGTTCTTC
TRBV28	15	TRBJ2-1	TRBD1	NA	CASSSTDRLVNEQFF	TGTGCCAGCAGTTCCACGGACAGGTTGGTAAATGAGCAGTTCTTC
TRBV3-1	15	TRBJ2-7	TRBD1	NA	CASSPGQGYRYEQYF	TGTGCCAGCAGCCCGGGACAGGGGTATCGATACGAGCAGTACTTC